This T cell receptor (beta chain) was sequenced during a study of CD8 T cells in Susac syndrome. An input of roughly 0.5 to 1 ug of RNA was subjected to reverse transcription using random hexamers. TCRdb analysed the immunoSEQ multiplex PCR reads with MiXCR anew, one entry per CDR3 protein. Of tens of thousands of distinct CDR3 sequences listed, around nine tenths are singletons. This clonotype has a single count. Germline trimming cut 3 bases from V and 7 bases from J; bases unmatched to any gene: 12. Germline V CDR1 and CDR2: DFQATT, SNEGSKA (reference sequence). This CDR3 has 15 residues. This clonotype originated in a human donor with multiple sclerosis. The material sequenced was CD8+ T cells from PBMCs. The rearrangement uses TRBV20-1 and TRBJ1-2, with 9 bases identical to TRBD1. Here the CDR3 reads CSARSFTGTGTGYTF. CDR3 in DNA: TGCAGTGCTAGGTCATTCACCGGGACAGGGACTGGCTACACCTTC.